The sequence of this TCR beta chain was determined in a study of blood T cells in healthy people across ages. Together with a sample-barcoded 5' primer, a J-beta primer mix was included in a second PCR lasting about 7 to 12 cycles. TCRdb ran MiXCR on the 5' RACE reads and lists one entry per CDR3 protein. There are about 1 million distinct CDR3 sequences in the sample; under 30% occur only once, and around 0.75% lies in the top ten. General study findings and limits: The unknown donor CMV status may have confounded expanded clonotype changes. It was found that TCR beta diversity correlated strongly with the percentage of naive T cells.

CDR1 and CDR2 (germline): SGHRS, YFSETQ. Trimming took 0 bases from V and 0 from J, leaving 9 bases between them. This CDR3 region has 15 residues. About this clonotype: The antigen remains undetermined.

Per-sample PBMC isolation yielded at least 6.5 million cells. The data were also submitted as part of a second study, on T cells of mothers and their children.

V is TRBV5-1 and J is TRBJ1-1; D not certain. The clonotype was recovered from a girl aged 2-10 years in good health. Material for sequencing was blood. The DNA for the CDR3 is TGCGCCAGCAGCTTGGCCGACCAGGTGAACACTGAAGCTTTCTTT. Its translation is CASSLADQVNTEAFF.